The rows below give T cell receptor beta chains drawn from one sample of a study of graft-versus-host responses after intestinal transplantation. TCRdb's table, derived via immunoSEQ multiplex PCR, lists solely in-frame clones and lacks some. This sample carries about 88,000 clones, approximately 89% of them seen once, and the ten largest clones take approximately 0.32%. These receptors' targets are unknown. Sequenced material: unstimulated CD4+ T cells sorted from spleen or lymph node cells, taken before transplant. These receptors came from a human donor who was the organ donor for an intestinal transplant. CDR3s include the opening cysteine and the closing phenylalanine or tryptophan. Each record gives: V gene, D gene, J gene, clone size, CDR3 protein, CDR3 DNA. D genes are given only for firm matches. Clone size, where shown, is once, few, many, or a class for clones that have expanded.

TRBV5-5	-	TRBJ1-1	-	CASSLGQVDRGFF	TGTGCCAGCAGCTTGGGACAGGTCGACCGGGGTTTCTTT
TRBV6-5	TRBD2	TRBJ2-1	once	CASTNGGGHYHEQFF	TGTGCCAGCACCAACGGGGGAGGGCATTACCATGAGCAGTTCTTC
TRBV5-6	TRBD1	TRBJ2-1	-	CASSWERSGTARNEQFF	TGTGCCAGCAGTTGGGAGCGTTCTGGGACAGCGCGGAATGAGCAGTTCTTC
TRBV5-1	TRBD1	TRBJ2-1	-	CASSRTGTGSYNEQFF	TGCGCCAGCAGCCGTACGGGGACAGGCTCCTACAATGAGCAGTTCTTC
TRBV11-2	-	TRBJ2-7	once	CASSLTNTYERYF	TGTGCCAGCAGCTTAACGAACACCTACGAGCGGTACTTC
TRBV10-2	TRBD2	TRBJ2-1	-	CASSAGLAGETSYNEQFF	TGCGCCAGCAGTGCGGGGCTAGCGGGAGAAACCTCCTACAATGAGCAGTTCTTC
TRBV10-3	TRBD1	TRBJ2-7	-	CAISESKDRAHEQYF	TGTGCCATCAGTGAGTCGAAGGACAGGGCCCACGAGCAGTACTTC
TRBV6-5	-	TRBJ2-7	-	CASSPPGQIHEQYF	TGTGCCAGCAGTCCTCCCGGACAGATCCACGAGCAGTACTTC
TRBV19	TRBD1	TRBJ1-5	-	CASSRQGSGNQPQHF	TGTGCCAGTAGCCGACAGGGGAGCGGCAATCAGCCCCAGCATTTT
TRBV11-1	TRBD2	TRBJ2-3	-	CASSSARGAPATDTQYF	TGTGCCAGCAGCTCCGCGCGGGGGGCCCCGGCCACAGATACGCAGTATTTT
TRBV19	-	TRBJ2-2	-	CASSIEGLRRYTGELFF	TGTGCCAGTAGTATAGAGGGACTCCGAAGATACACCGGGGAGCTGTTTTTT